The sequence of this TCR beta chain was determined in a study of response to subunit inactivated influenza vaccine. CDR1 is SEHNR and CDR2 is FQNEAQ in the germline V gene (reference sequence). V lost 3 bases and J 5 bases, leaving 20 bases between the germline ends. The CDR3 has 17 amino acids. TCRdb re-called the RT-PCR reads with MiXCR, one entry per CDR3 protein. This sample carries 150,000 to 200,000 distinct CDR3 sequences, under 13% of them seen once, and the ten largest clones take 9.5% to 15%. Study conclusions and caveats: Few new T cells, the authors suggested, are recruited by each seasonal influenza vaccination.

This clonotype was counted between two and nine times. Antigen: not known. The J gene is TRBJ2-1, the V gene TRBV7-9; possible D gene TRBD1, 5 bases. The material was non-naive T cells sorted from PBMCs, obtained more than 35 days after vaccination. The clonotype originates from a man aged 45-65 years who received an inactivated influenza vaccine. CDR3 loop: CASSLSSGAIRNNEQFF. CDR3 DNA sequence: TGTGCCAGCAGCTTGTCGTCTGGGGCGATAAGGAACAATGAGCAGTTCTTC.